This record looks at one T cell receptor (beta chain) sequence and its context. Its antigen is currently unknown. Trimming left V 4 bases short and J 0 bases short, with 16 bases between. CDR1 is MDHEN and CDR2 is SYDVKM in the germline V gene. The CDR3 consists of 17 residues. Naive CD8 cells lacked CD45RO and underwent positive selection for CCR7, leaving out terminally differentiated effector memory CD45RA+ cells. This sample is part of a study of shared clonotypes between healthy human individuals. The study, taken as a whole, reports: Clonotype sharing among the donors was expected to vary with sequencing depth. A few donors had about 5% of their naive CD4 clonotypes in common.

For every subset, genomic DNA was evenly distributed across several immunoSEQ plates. Libraries were prepared by immunoSEQ multiplex PCR; TCRdb keeps only in-frame clonotypes and omits some of them. In the table there are under 1 million clones, 96% of which are singletons. Sequencing was performed on naive CD8+ T cells sorted from blood. The receptor comes from a man between 25 and 39 years old in good health. This chain connects TRBV28 to TRBJ1-5; D not resolved. The CDR3 region is CASSYTPQRYSNQPQHF. The DNA of the CDR3 is TGTGCCAGCAGTTACACCCCACAGCGATATAGCAATCAGCCCCAGCATTTT.